Listed below are T cell receptor beta chains from one sample, sequenced in a study of beta chain features in type 1 diabetes. The method was immunoSEQ multiplex PCR; TCRdb's version includes in-frame clones alone and lacks a portion of them. This sample carries 140,000 or so clones, about 9.2% of them seen once, and the ten largest clones take about 0.66%. Material for sequencing was central memory CD4+ T cells from blood. The receptor set was obtained from a man aged 18 to 30 in good health. Each CDR3 is given with its conserved first and last residue. D genes are given only for firm matches. Clone sizes are given selectively: once, few, many, or a class where the clone is expanded.

j_call d_call clone_size v_call cdr3_nt cdr3_aa
TRBJ2-7 NA few TRBV11-1 TGTGCCAGCAGCTTAAACAGGGACTACGAGCAGTACTTC CASSLNRDYEQYF
TRBJ1-4 NA few TRBV19 TGTGCCAGTAGTATGCCGAGGAATGCGGATGAAAAACTGTTTTTT CASSMPRNADEKLFF
TRBJ1-1 NA NA TRBV11-2 TGTGCCAGCAGCTGGGGAGACCAGAGGAACACTGAAGCTTTCTTT CASSWGDQRNTEAFF
TRBJ1-2 TRBD1 few TRBV5-4 TGTGCCAGCAGCACGAGACAGGGCGGCGGCTACACCTTC CASSTRQGGGYTF
TRBJ1-5 NA NA TRBV7-9 TGTGCCAGCAGCTTAGTGGCGGATTGGAGCAATCAGCCCCAGCATTTT CASSLVADWSNQPQHF
TRBJ2-7 NA NA TRBV30 TGTGCCTGGAGCGAACGTACAGGGTCCCGCTACGAGCAGTACTTC CAWSERTGSRYEQYF
TRBJ2-7 TRBD2 few TRBV7-9 TGTGCCAGCAGCTTAGTAGCGGGGGGACTATACGAGCAGTACTTC CASSLVAGGLYEQYF
TRBJ2-1 TRBD2 NA TRBV7-9 TGTGCCAGCAGCCGAGCCCCTAGCGGGGGGGCGATTGAGCAGTTCTTC CASSRAPSGGAIEQFF
TRBJ1-2 TRBD1 few TRBV7-2 TGTGCCAGCAGCCCCGGACAGGGCTATGGCTACACCTTC CASSPGQGYGYTF
TRBJ2-3 TRBD1 NA TRBV7-9 TGTGCCAGCAGCCCCGGACCGTCGGACAGGGTGAGCACAGATACGCAGTATTTT CASSPGPSDRVSTDTQYF
TRBJ2-7 TRBD2 few TRBV28 TGTGCCAGCAACGCGGGGGGGAGCTCCTACGAGCAGTACTTC CASNAGGSSYEQYF
TRBJ1-1 NA NA TRBV7-9 TGTGCCAGCAGCTTAGTTGGACGGGGGGCTGCTTTCTTT CASSLVGRGAAFF
TRBJ1-6 NA NA TRBV6-6 TGTGCCAGCACCCGAGATAATTCACCCCTCCACTTT CASTRDNSPLHF
TRBJ2-3 NA NA TRBV5-1 TGCGCCAGCAGGCAGACAGAGAGCACAGATACGCAGTATTTT CASRQTESTDTQYF
TRBJ2-3 NA few TRBV5-4 TGTGCCAGCAGCTTGCGGGGGGCGGGGGATACGCAGTATTTT CASSLRGAGDTQYF
TRBJ1-2 TRBD1 few TRBV5-1 TGCGCCAGCAGTTACGGACAGGGCGCCTGGGGCTACACCTTC CASSYGQGAWGYTF
TRBJ2-1 TRBD1 few TRBV7-3 TGTGCCAGCAGCTTAAAGACGGGACAGAGCTCCTACAATGAGCAGTTCTTC CASSLKTGQSSYNEQFF
TRBJ2-3 TRBD2 NA TRBV18 TGTGCCAGCTCACCACCAGCGGGGTACACAGATACGCAGTATTTT CASSPPAGYTDTQYF
TRBJ1-3 TRBD1 NA TRBV18 TGTGCCAGCTCACATAACCCGACAGGGGGCAATGGAAACACCATATATTTT CASSHNPTGGNGNTIYF
TRBJ2-1 TRBD1 NA TRBV6-6 TGTGCCAGCAGCCGCGAATGGCAGGGGGCGGGCAATGAGCAGTTCTTC CASSREWQGAGNEQFF
TRBJ1-2 NA NA TRBV5-6 TGTGCCAGCAGCTTCTACGGGACAACCATTAACTATGGCTACACCTTC CASSFYGTTINYGYTF
TRBJ2-7 TRBD1 few TRBV18 TGTGCCAGCTCACACGGACAGGGTTACAACTACGAGCAGTACTTC CASSHGQGYNYEQYF
TRBJ1-5 TRBD1 few TRBV5-1 TGCGCCAGCACCAAATGGACAGGGGTCAATCAGCCCCAGCATTTT CASTKWTGVNQPQHF
TRBJ1-3 NA few TRBV5-1 TGCGCCAGCAGCTTGGATGGGACAAGAAACTCTGGAAACACCATATATTTT CASSLDGTRNSGNTIYF
TRBJ1-2 NA NA TRBV5-1 TGCGCCAGCAGCCGAGCGCCTGAAGTCGGTGGCTACACCTTC CASSRAPEVGGYTF
TRBJ2-7 NA few TRBV15 TGTGCCACCAGTAAACCACAGGCCTCCTACGAGCAGTACTTC CATSKPQASYEQYF
TRBJ2-3 NA NA TRBV7-9 TGTGCCAGCAGCCCTGGACAACCAGATACGCAGTATTTT CASSPGQPDTQYF
TRBJ1-1 NA few TRBV11-2 TGTGCCAGCAACTTAGAATTCCCGGGTGAAGCTTTCTTT CASNLEFPGEAFF
TRBJ2-2 TRBD1 NA TRBV7-8 TGTGCCAGCAGCTTATTTACCGGACAGGGCCACGGGGAGCTGTTTTTT CASSLFTGQGHGELFF